Sequencing of this T cell receptor beta chain was carried out in a study of CD8 T cells in Susac syndrome. The germline CDR1 and CDR2 sequences are MNHEY and SVGAGI. With 2 bases removed from V and 3 bases from J, the gap between germline ends came to 8 bases. The CDR3 consists of 13 residues. Negative isolation was applied to CD8+ and CD4+ T cells, and FACS enrichment was applied to TEMRA cells. Comment on this clonotype: Its antigen is unidentified.

Study results and limitations: TCR sequencing and HLA analysis covered a relatively small number of individuals.

An amount of RNA that ranged from roughly 0.5 to 1 ug was reverse transcribed with random hexamers. Coverage of TCR beta CDR3 amplification by immunoSEQ multiplex PCR extended to 54 Vbeta and 13 Jbeta. In TCRdb, the immunoSEQ multiplex PCR reads were re-called with MiXCR into one record per CDR3 protein. Here the sample spans about 73,000 distinct CDR3 sequences, roughly 94% being singletons. The TCR sequence derives from a human donor with multiple sclerosis. The chain has TRBV6-5 and TRBJ2-7; a weak D match, TRBD2 (5 bases). The sample comprised CD8+ T cells from PBMCs. The CDR3 nucleotides are TGTGCCAGCAGTTACGGCGAGGGCTACGAGCAGTACTTC. This encodes CASSYGEGYEQYF.